A selection of T cell receptor beta chains follows, all from one sample in a study of blood T cell repertoires in COVID-19. The data were produced by immunoSEQ multiplex PCR, yet TCRdb's version contains in-frame clones alone and is incomplete. The sample has about 69,000 clones, around 86% seen once. Sequenced sample: peripheral blood. Receptors were obtained from an elderly man with acute or convalescent COVID-19. CDR3s include the opening cysteine and the closing phenylalanine or tryptophan. The D gene is left open where the match is weak. Clone sizes are given selectively: once, few, many, or a class where the clone is expanded.

size | J | V | D | DNA | CDR3
- | TRBJ1-4 | TRBV9 | TRBD1 | TGTGCCAGCAGCTCAACCGCCGGGACAGGGGGAGAAAAACTGTTTTTT | CASSSTAGTGGEKLFF
- | TRBJ1-1 | TRBV5-4 | - | TGTGCCAGCAGCTTGGGGAGATGGGACATGAACACTGAAGCTTTCTTT | CASSLGRWDMNTEAFF
- | TRBJ2-6 | TRBV7-9 | - | TGTGCCAGCAGCTTTTCCAGCTCTGGGGCCAACGTCCTGACTTTC | CASSFSSSGANVLTF
- | TRBJ2-7 | TRBV5-5 | - | TGTGCCAGCAGCCGGAGACAGTTTCTCAACTACGAGCAGTACTTC | CASSRRQFLNYEQYF
- | TRBJ1-2 | TRBV19 | TRBD1 | TGTGCCAGTAGTCGACAGGGAACTTCCTATGGCTACACCTTC | CASSRQGTSYGYTF
- | TRBJ1-2 | TRBV30 | - | TGTGCCGGGGCCGGGGACAATAACTATGGCTACACCTTC | CAGAGDNNYGYTF
- | TRBJ1-3 | TRBV6-1 | - | TGTGCCAGCAGTGAAGCGCGGGTGGATGGAAACACCATATATTTT | CASSEARVDGNTIYF
- | TRBJ2-6 | TRBV4-2 | - | TGTGCCAGCAGCGTCACGGCAGGGGCAGCTGGGGCCAACGTCCTGACTTTC | CASSVTAGAAGANVLTF
- | TRBJ1-2 | TRBV29-1 | TRBD1 | TGCAGTGGAGGACAGGACGGAGGCTACACCTTC | CSGGQDGGYTF
- | TRBJ2-3 | TRBV25-1 | - | TGTGCCTCAGCAGGGAGCGGGACAGATACGCAGTATTTT | CASAGSGTDTQYF
once | TRBJ2-1 | TRBV5-1 | TRBD2 | TGCGCCACCACGCGGGGGTCCCCCTACAATGAGCAGTTCTTC | CATTRGSPYNEQFF
- | TRBJ1-4 | TRBV25-1 | - | TGTGCCAGCAGTGAGGGGCGCGCAACTAATGAAAAACTGTTTTTT | CASSEGRATNEKLFF
few | TRBJ1-1 | TRBV19 | - | TGTGCCAGTAGTTTCAGGAACACTGAAGCTTTCTTT | CASSFRNTEAFF
- | TRBJ2-7 | TRBV7-8 | - | TGTGCCAGCAGCTTTCCCTTCGACATGGACAGACCCTACGAGCAGTACTTC | CASSFPFDMDRPYEQYF
- | TRBJ2-1 | TRBV29-1 | - | TGCAGCGTTCGTGCGGGACTGTCCTACAATGAGCAGTTCTTC | CSVRAGLSYNEQFF
- | TRBJ1-3 | TRBV11-2 | - | TGTGCCAGCAGCTTAGGCGCGTACAGGTCAACCTCTGGAAACACCATATATTTT | CASSLGAYRSTSGNTIYF
- | TRBJ2-4 | TRBV12-5 | TRBD1 | TGTGCTAGTGGTTACAGGGGGAGTGGGAAAAACATTCAGTACTTC | CASGYRGSGKNIQYF
- | TRBJ2-5 | TRBV24-1 | - | TGTGCCACCAGTGATCAGGGCAGGGCCCAAGAGACCCAGTACTTC | CATSDQGRAQETQYF
- | TRBJ1-5 | TRBV27 | TRBD1 | TGTGCCAGCAGTTCCGGACAGGGAGGACAGCCCCAGCATTTT | CASSSGQGGQPQHF
- | TRBJ2-3 | TRBV24-1 | - | TGTGCCACCAGTTCCGTAGACTCCGCTAGCACAGATACGCAGTATTTT | CATSSVDSASTDTQYF
- | TRBJ2-5 | TRBV5-3 | TRBD1 | TGTGCCAGAAGCTCCATCGGGACAGGGAAGGAGACCCAGTACTTC | CARSSIGTGKETQYF
- | TRBJ2-7 | TRBV3-1/TRBV3-2 | - | TGTGCCAGCAGCCAAAGGGGAAACTACGAGCAGTACTTC | CASSQRGNYEQYF
- | TRBJ2-5 | TRBV3-1/TRBV3-2 | TRBD1 | TGTGCCAGCAGCCAGGGGGACAGGGGGCGGGGGACCCAGTACTTC | CASSQGDRGRGTQYF
- | TRBJ2-5 | TRBV5-4 | - | TGTGCCAGCAGCTTCTATGGAGTAGAAGAGACCCAGTACTTC | CASSFYGVEETQYF
- | TRBJ1-2 | TRBV6-5 | TRBD1 | TGTGCCAGCAGACCCCAGGACAGGGGGCTCGTTGGCTACACCTTC | CASRPQDRGLVGYTF
- | TRBJ2-3 | TRBV15 | - | TGTGCCACCAGCAGAGATTACAGAAATACGCAGTATTTT | CATSRDYRNTQYF
- | TRBJ2-1 | TRBV12-3/TRBV12-4 | - | TGTGCCAGCAGCTCAGGAAATGAGCAGTTCTTC | CASSSGNEQFF
- | TRBJ2-7 | TRBV24-1 | - | TGTGCCACCAGTGATCCCAGGGGCTATCACTACGAGCAGTACTTC | CATSDPRGYHYEQYF
few | TRBJ1-2 | TRBV10-2 | TRBD1 | TGCGCCAGCAGTGAGAGGACAGGGATTAACTATGGCTACACCTTC | CASSERTGINYGYTF
- | TRBJ1-1 | TRBV25-1 | - | TGTGCCAGCAGTCATCCGGGAAGATCTGAAGCTTTCTTT | CASSHPGRSEAFF
few | TRBJ2-7 | TRBV10-3 | - | TGTGCCATCAGTGATGGGGGGACCTACGAGCAGTACTTC | CAISDGGTYEQYF
few | TRBJ1-2 | TRBV24-1 | - | TGTGCCACCAGTGACCCCTATGGGGGGAACTATGGCTACACCTTC | CATSDPYGGNYGYTF
- | TRBJ1-1 | TRBV13 | - | TGTGCCAGCAGCTTAGCAGGGGCCACTAACTTCATGAACACTGAAGCTTTCTTT | CASSLAGATNFMNTEAFF
once | TRBJ1-5 | TRBV6-5 | - | TGTGCCAGCGATTCCGGGAGCAATCAGCCCCAGCATTTT | CASDSGSNQPQHF
- | TRBJ1-3 | TRBV7-8 | - | TGTGCCAGCCGGCGGGCCAGCTCTGGAAACACCATATATTTT | CASRRASSGNTIYF
- | TRBJ2-1 | TRBV29-1 | - | TGCAGCGTTGAACGACTGTGGCGCTCCTACAATGAGCAGTTCTTC | CSVERLWRSYNEQFF
- | TRBJ2-1 | TRBV24-1 | TRBD2 | TGTGCCACCAGTGATTCGGCGGGAGGGCGGACCAATGAGCAGTTCTTC | CATSDSAGGRTNEQFF
- | TRBJ2-7 | TRBV7-2 | - | TGTGCCAGCAGCCTAGAGAGCGGTAGCTCCTACGAGCAGTACTTC | CASSLESGSSYEQYF
- | TRBJ2-2 | TRBV7-2 | TRBD2 | TGTGCCAGCAGCATTGGACTAGCGGGGTACACCGGGGAGCTGTTTTTT | CASSIGLAGYTGELFF
- | TRBJ2-5 | TRBV9 | - | TGTGCCAGCAGCGCCTTTCAAGAGACCCAGTACTTC | CASSAFQETQYF
once | TRBJ2-7 | TRBV2 | - | TGTGCCAGCAATTCGGAGGGAGAGCAGTACTTC | CASNSEGEQYF
- | TRBJ2-5 | TRBV5-1 | TRBD2 | TGCGCCAGCCTCCCTAGCGGGAGTTCTCAAGAGACCCAGTACTTC | CASLPSGSSQETQYF
- | TRBJ2-1 | TRBV15 | TRBD2 | TGTGCCACCAGCAGAGACTTAGCGGGATGGGGGGGTGAGCAGTTCTTC | CATSRDLAGWGGEQFF
- | TRBJ2-5 | TRBV5-1 | TRBD2 | TGCGCCAGCAGCATGACTGCTAGCGGCCAAGAGACCCAGTACTTC | CASSMTASGQETQYF
few | TRBJ1-5 | TRBV24-1 | - | TGTGCCACCAGTGATAACAGGGATCAGCCCCAGCATTTT | CATSDNRDQPQHF